These 26 T cell receptor beta chains were all obtained from the same sample, sequenced in a study of blood T cell repertoires in COVID-19. TCRdb keeps only in-frame clones here, not all; method: immunoSEQ multiplex PCR. This table holds roughly 41,000 clones, over 75% found once. The sequenced sample consisted of peripheral blood. The receptors were sampled from a man between 60 and 75 years old with active COVID-19.

The J gene is TRBJ1-2, the V gene TRBV18; 7 bases match TRBD1. The CDR3 totals 12 residues. J lost 13 bases, V lost 0 bases, and 5 bases had no gene match. Germline CDR1 reads KGHSH; CDR2 reads LQKENI. The CDR3 spells CASSPPTGQGTF. The CDR3 DNA is TGTGCCAGCTCACCACCGACAGGGCAAGGCACCTTC.

V is TRBV24-1 and J is TRBJ2-2; the match to TRBD1 covers 8 bases. V lost 4 bases to trimming and J lost 3 bases; unmatched junction nucleotides: 3. The germline V gene has CDR1 KGHDR and CDR2 SFDVKD. The CDR3 spans 15 residues. The CDR3 DNA is TGTGCCACCAGTGACCCGGGACAGGACACCGGGGAGCTGTTTTTT. Translated, it gives CATSDPGQDTGELFF.

The chain employs TRBV5-6 and TRBJ2-3; D is unresolved. The CDR3 is made up of 12 amino acids. Between the trimmed V and J ends, which lost 2 bases and 7 bases, there was a span of 8 bases. Germline V gene lookup returns CDR1 SGHDT and CDR2 YYEEEE. This CDR3 reads CASSLPRNTQYF. CDR3 DNA: TGTGCCAGCAGCTTACCGCGTAATACGCAGTATTTT. Supplemented by reference TRBV5-6 and TRBJ2-3, the full variable domain reads DAGVTQSPTHLIKTRGQQVTLRCSPKSGHDTVSWYQQALGQGPQFIFQYYEEEERQRGNFPDRFSGHQFPNYSSELNVNALLLGDSALYLCASSLPRNTQYFGPGTRLTVL.

In its sample, this clone was seen once. The V and J genes are TRBV5-4 and TRBJ2-3, with TRBD2 matching over 10 bases. Germline V gene lookup returns CDR1 SGHNT and CDR2 YYREEE (reference sequence). This CDR3 is built from 16 residues. V dropped 3 bases and J dropped 0; count of bases not matched to a gene: 4. CDR3 residues: CASSSRTSGSTDTQYF. The CDR3 DNA reads TGTGCCAGCAGCTCCCGGACTAGCGGCAGCACAGATACGCAGTATTTT.

This chain connects TRBV6-5 to TRBJ2-7, with TRBD1 as a possible D gene (5 bases). V was shortened by 6 bases and J by 0 bases, with 9 bases between the two germline ends. The germline gives CDR1 MNHEY, CDR2 SVGAGI. This CDR3 is built from 13 residues. CDR3 DNA sequence: TGTGCCAGCAGCCCCGACAGCTCCTACGAGCAGTACTTC. It specifies CASSPDSSYEQYF.

The J gene is TRBJ1-4, the V gene TRBV28; perhaps TRBD1 as D (6 bases). Trimming shortened V by 6 bases and J by 6 bases, and 17 bases separated the two germline ends. CDR1 and CDR2 (germline): MDHEN, SYDVKM. The CDR3 spans 15 residues. As DNA, the CDR3 is TGTGCCAGCAGGGACAGTAGCGGGGGGGATGAAAAACTGTTTTTT. Amino acid sequence: CASRDSSGGDEKLFF. Together with reference TRBV28 and TRBJ1-4, the CDR3 gives the full variable domain: DVKVTQSSRYLVKRTGEKVFLECVQDMDHENMFWYRQDPGLGLRLIYFSYDVKMKEKGDIPEGYSVSREKKERFSLILESASTNQTSMYLCASRDSSGGDEKLFFGSGTQLSVL.

V gene TRBV27 combines with J gene TRBJ2-7, with D perhaps matching TRBD2 (6 bases). This CDR3 region has 13 residues. Trimming removed 6 bases at V and 0 bases at J, with 9 bases between. CDR1 and CDR2 from the germline V gene are MNHEY and SMNVEV (reference sequence). The CDR3 loop reads CASRPGGSYEQYF. Written as DNA, the CDR3 is TGTGCCAGCAGACCCGGGGGCTCCTACGAGCAGTACTTC.

The chain has TRBV19 and TRBJ1-6; perhaps TRBD1 as D (5 bases). Between the trimmed V and J ends, which lost 8 bases and 12 bases, there was a span of 17 bases. Germline-derived CDR1 and CDR2 are LNHDA and SQIVND (reference sequence). The CDR3 covers 13 residues. Here the CDR3 reads CASLLGVNKPLHF. The CDR3 DNA sequence: TGTGCCAGTCTGTTAGGGGTTAACAAACCCCTCCACTTT.

The rearrangement links TRBV6-5 to TRBJ1-2, with TRBD1 matching over 9 bases. Per the germline V gene, CDR1 is MNHEY and CDR2 is SVGAGI. This CDR3 is built from 15 residues. Losses at the gene ends were 5 bases for V and 4 bases for J; bases not matched to a gene: 8. CDR3 bases: TGTGCCAGCAGTCCTCGGGACAGGGCGGTCTATGGCTACACCTTC. It is translated as CASSPRDRAVYGYTF.

The chain carries TRBV28 and TRBJ2-7; perhaps TRBD2 as D (6 bases). This CDR3 contains 14 residues. The germline CDR1 and CDR2 sequences are MDHEN and SYDVKM. V gave up 1 base and J gave up 3 bases, with 10 bases separating them. The CDR3, as DNA: TGTGCCAGCAGTTTATACGGGAGAAACTACGAGCAGTACTTC. This codes for CASSLYGRNYEQYF.

In its sample, this clone was seen once. V and J are TRBV12-5 and TRBJ2-5; D remains ambiguous. V lost 7 bases, J lost 5 bases, and 11 bases lay in between. Germline V CDR1 and CDR2: LGHNT, FRNRAP. The length of the CDR3 is 12 residues. DNA for the CDR3: TGTGCTAGTGCCCGCTTTCGGGAGACCCAGTACTTC. It is translated as CASARFRETQYF.

The chain uses TRBV20-1 and TRBJ2-1; D is possibly TRBD2 (5 bases). This CDR3 has 14 amino acids. Trimming stripped 3 bases from V and 4 bases from J, with 13 bases between. Germline V CDR1 and CDR2: DFQATT, SNEGSKA (reference sequence). The CDR3 region has the DNA TGCAGTGCTAGTGGTCCTGGCGGGTACAATGAGCAGTTCTTC. This translates into CSASGPGGYNEQFF.

This clone was found once. The chain has TRBV29-1 and TRBJ2-3, with D perhaps matching TRBD2 (6 bases). CDR1 is SQVTM and CDR2 is ANQGSEA in the germline V gene. The CDR3 extends over 12 amino acids. V was shortened by 2 bases and J by 6 bases, with 9 bases between the two germline ends. CDR3 in amino acids: CSVEPGSDTQYF. In DNA form, the CDR3 reads TGCAGCGTTGAACCCGGGAGTGATACGCAGTATTTT.

The rearrangement uses TRBV27 and TRBJ2-7, with 12 bases fitting TRBD2. The CDR3 consists of 15 residues. Per the germline V gene, CDR1 is MNHEY and CDR2 is SMNVEV (reference sequence). Trimming cost V 7 bases and J 6 bases; bases outside gene matches: 10. CDR3 residues: CASTTRGLAGSEQYF. CDR3 in DNA: TGTGCCAGCACCACAAGAGGACTAGCGGGGTCCGAGCAGTACTTC.

The chain has TRBV5-1 and TRBJ1-3; D is possibly TRBD1 (6 bases). Germline CDR1 reads SGHRS; CDR2 reads YFSETQ. V dropped 4 bases and J dropped 0 bases, with 20 bases sitting between them. The CDR3 runs 18 residues. The CDR3 is CASSPGGAEFLSGNTIYF. CDR3 nucleotides: TGCGCCAGCAGCCCTGGGGGGGCAGAATTTCTCTCTGGAAACACCATATATTTT.

This chain links TRBV11-1 with TRBJ1-2, with D uncertain. There are 15 residues in the CDR3. V was cut by 6 bases and J by 6 bases, with 20 bases left in between. Germline CDR1 is SGHAT and CDR2 is FQDESV (reference sequence). The CDR3 nucleotides read TGTGCCAGCAGTCATCAGCCCGAGTCGACTAATGGCTACACCTTC. Translation: CASSHQPESTNGYTF.

The rearrangement uses TRBV10-2 and TRBJ2-1; TRBD2 aligns across 12 bases. The CDR3 spans 15 residues. CDR1 and CDR2 (germline): WSHSY, SAAADI. V lost 6 bases to trimming and J lost 6 bases; unmatched junction nucleotides: 6. The DNA for the CDR3 is TGCGCCAGCAGCGCTAGCGGGAGGGCCATCAATGAGCAGTTCTTC. This translates into CASSASGRAINEQFF.

The rearrangement joins TRBV7-5 to TRBJ2-7; the table names TRBD1, a call not compared with the DNA. TRBV7-5 has pseudogene status. The CDR3 loop spans 15 amino acids. The CDR3, as DNA: TGTGTCAGAAGCCCTGGGACAGGGAACCCCTACGAGCAGTACTTC. It is translated as CVRSPGTGNPYEQYF.

The V gene is TRBV5-1, the J gene TRBJ2-2; 15 nucleotides line up with TRBD2. The germline gives CDR1 SGHRS, CDR2 YFSETQ. This CDR3 spans 18 amino acids. J was trimmed by 2 bases and V by 4 bases; bases with no gene match: 6. CDR3 region: CASSRGLAGGSNTGELFF. As DNA, the CDR3 is TGCGCCAGCAGCCGAGGACTAGCGGGAGGGAGTAACACCGGGGAGCTGTTTTTT. The full variable domain, its missing parts supplied by reference TRBV5-1 and TRBJ2-2, is KAGVTQTPRYLIKTRGQQVTLSCSPISGHRSVSWYQQTPGQGLQFLFEYFSETQRNKGNFPGRFSGRQFSNSRSEMNVSTLELGDSALYLCASSRGLAGGSNTGELFFGEGSRLTVL.

Here the CDR3 DNA reads TGCGCCAGCAGTGACCCGGGACTAGCGGGCCACGAGCAGTACTTC. Translating it yields CASSDPGLAGHEQYF. V is TRBV10-1 and J is TRBJ2-7; the match to TRBD2 covers 12 bases. The CDR3 loop spans 15 amino acids. Germline V CDR1 and CDR2: WNHNN, SYGVQD (reference sequence). V lost 3 bases to trimming and J lost 5 bases; unmatched junction nucleotides: 5.

This clone is medium-sized (0.01 to 0.1%) by share. The V call is TRBV19, the J call TRBJ1-5; TRBD1 matches at 9 bases. CDR1 and CDR2 (germline): LNHDA, SQIVND (reference sequence). This CDR3 contains 15 residues. J lost 3 bases, V lost 5 bases, and 5 bases had no gene match. CDR3 DNA: TGTGCCAGTAGTCCCGGACAGGGGTTCAATCAGCCCCAGCATTTT. This translates into CASSPGQGFNQPQHF.

The genes are TRBV27 and TRBJ1-1; tentatively, D is TRBD1 (5 bases). V was clipped by 2 bases and J by 2 bases, with 12 bases between them. This CDR3 spans 15 amino acids. Germline loops: CDR1 MNHEY, CDR2 SMNVEV (reference sequence). The CDR3 reads CASSLGPGGNTEAFF. CDR3 in DNA: TGTGCCAGCAGTTTAGGGCCGGGGGGTAACACTGAAGCTTTCTTT.

CDR3 nucleotides: TGTGCCAGCAGTTTGGGCGAGAACACCATATATTTT. This translates into CASSLGENTIYF. The chain couples TRBV12-3 or TRBV12-4 to TRBJ1-3, with D hard to call. The V gene lost 3 bases and the J gene lost 7 bases, with 7 bases spanning the gap. The CDR3 has 12 residues.

This chain uses TRBV11-2 with TRBJ1-2; 7 bases are a match to TRBD1. The CDR3 is made up of 15 amino acids. J lost 8 bases, V lost 4 bases, and 13 bases had no gene match. Germline V lookup: CDR1 SGHAT, CDR2 FQNNGV. CDR3 in DNA: TGTGCCAGCAGCTCAAGCGTAGGGGGCTTCTTCGGCTACACCTTC. This codes for CASSSSVGGFFGYTF.

This clone was observed a single time. The J gene is TRBJ1-1, the V gene TRBV4-3, with 7 bases aligning to TRBD1. There are 13 residues in the CDR3. Germline V lookup: CDR1 LGHNA, CDR2 YSLEER. V was clipped by 5 bases and J by 4 bases; unmatched bases: 4. Here the CDR3 reads CASSRDRLTEAFF. Here the CDR3 DNA reads TGCGCCAGCAGCAGGGACAGACTCACTGAAGCTTTCTTT.

The J gene is TRBJ2-7, the V gene TRBV7-9; D is uncertain. Trimming pared 0 bases from V and 2 bases from J, leaving 8 bases between. CDR1 is SEHNR, CDR2 FQNEAQ, per germline (reference sequence). CDR3 length: 14 amino acids. The DNA of the CDR3 is TGTGCCAGCAGCTTAGCTGGAGTAACCTACGAGCAGTACTTC. It yields the protein CASSLAGVTYEQYF. Full variable domain (missing parts from reference TRBV7-9 and TRBJ2-7): DTGVSQNPRHKITKRGQNVTFRCDPISEHNRLYWYRQTLGQGPEFLTYFQNEAQLEKSRLLSDRFSAERPKGSFSTLEIQRTEQGDSAMYLCASSLAGVTYEQYFGPGTRLTVT.